The sequence of this T cell receptor beta chain was determined in a study of CD8+CD57+ T cells in acquired aplastic anemia. Across the study: Isolated CD4+ and CD8+ cells, once sorted, yielded DNA averaging about 3 ug.

For this clonotype: This clone may be a read error of a much larger clone one base away.

The CDR3 has 14 amino acids. From germline, CDR1 is LGHDT and CDR2 YNNKEL (reference sequence). Trimming took off 2 bases at V and 9 bases at J, with 17 bases between the two ends. For sequencing, patients were chosen who had shown expansion of CD8+CD57+ cells by flow cytometry. Using genomic DNA as the template, TCR beta VDJ and CDR3 profiling was carried out. One entry per CDR3 protein results from TCRdb running MiXCR on the reads. The repertoire has 210,000 or so distinct CDR3 sequences, roughly 50% of them found once; the top ten carry roughly 21%. The TCR was taken from a human donor with aplastic anemia. Sequencing was done on a sample of sorted CD4+, CD8+, or CD8+CD57+ T cells (not recorded which) from PBMCs. V gene TRBV3-1 combines with J gene TRBJ2-7; tentatively, D is TRBD2 (6 bases). CDR3 coding DNA: TGTGCCAGCAGCCAAATCGGGGGTACCCACGTGCAGTACTTC. Its translation: CASSQIGGTHVQYF.